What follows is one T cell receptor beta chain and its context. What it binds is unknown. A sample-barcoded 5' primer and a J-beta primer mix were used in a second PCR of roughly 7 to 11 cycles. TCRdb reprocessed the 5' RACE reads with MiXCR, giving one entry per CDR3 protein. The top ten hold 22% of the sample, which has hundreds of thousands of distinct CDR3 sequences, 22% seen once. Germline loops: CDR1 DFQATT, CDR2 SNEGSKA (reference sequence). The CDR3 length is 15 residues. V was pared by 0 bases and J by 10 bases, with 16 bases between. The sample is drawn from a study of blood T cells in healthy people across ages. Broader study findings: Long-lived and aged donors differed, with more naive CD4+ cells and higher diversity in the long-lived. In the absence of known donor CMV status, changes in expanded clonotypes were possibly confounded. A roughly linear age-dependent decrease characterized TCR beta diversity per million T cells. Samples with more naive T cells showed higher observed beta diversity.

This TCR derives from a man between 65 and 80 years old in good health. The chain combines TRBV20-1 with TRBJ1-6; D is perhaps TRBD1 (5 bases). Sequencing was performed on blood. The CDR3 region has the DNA TGCAGTGCTAGAGACGACTCGAGGGGTTCCTCACCCCTCCACTTT. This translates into CSARDDSRGSSPLHF.